The 14 T cell receptor beta chains given below trace back to one sample, sequenced in a study of T cells after somatic rescue of genetic block. Clones were read by immunoSEQ multiplex PCR, and TCRdb kept only the in-frame ones, dropping some. The data hold roughly 58,000 clones, with 95% to 96% observed a single time. The specimen sequenced was peripheral blood mononuclear cells (PBMCs). The origin of the receptors is a child less than two years old.

V is TRBV4-1 and J is TRBJ2-1; 9 positions match TRBD2. Germline V gene lookup returns CDR1 MGHRA and CDR2 YSYEKL. V was clipped by 1 base and J by 4 bases; unmatched bases: 2. CDR3 size: 15 residues. For the CDR3, the DNA is TGCGCCAGCAGCCAAGGAGCGGGAGGTTACAATGAGCAGTTCTTC. Protein: CASSQGAGGYNEQFF.

The gene calls are TRBV5-1 and TRBJ2-1; 10 bases agree with TRBD1. Per germline, CDR1 SGHRS and CDR2 YFSETQ. V shed 0 bases, J shed 3 bases, and the junction held 0 bases outside the gene matches. The CDR3 contains 15 residues. DNA of the CDR3: TGCGCCAGCAGCTTGGGGACAGGGGGCTACAATGAGCAGTTCTTC. Protein sequence: CASSLGTGGYNEQFF.

J is TRBJ1-5 and V is TRBV7-2; TRBD1 aligns across 11 bases. The CDR3 runs 15 residues. Unmatched junction bases numbered 4, after V lost 2 bases and J lost 7 bases. In germline, CDR1 is SGHTA, CDR2 FQGNSA. The CDR3 DNA reads TGTGCCAGCAGCTTATATGGGACAGGGGGGCAGCCCCAGCATTTT. Protein: CASSLYGTGGQPQHF. The full variable domain, rest sourced from reference TRBV7-2 and TRBJ1-5, is GAGVSQSPSNKVTEKGKDVELRCDPISGHTALYWYRQSLGQGLEFLIYFQGNSAPDKSGLPSDRFSAERTGGSVSTLTIQRTQQEDSAVYLCASSLYGTGGQPQHFGDGTRLSIL.

CDR3 DNA: TGTGCCAGCAGCTTAGACCAGGGAGCTGGAAACACCATATATTTT. It encodes CASSLDQGAGNTIYF. J is TRBJ1-3 and V is TRBV7-8, with a weak D call TRBD1 (5 bases). Germline CDR1 and CDR2: SGHVS and FQNEAQ. This CDR3 is built from 15 residues. V lost 1 base, J lost 2 bases, and 9 bases lay in between. The full variable domain, rest sourced from reference TRBV7-8 and TRBJ1-3, is GAGVSQSPRYKVAKRGQDVALRCDPISGHVSLFWYQQALGQGPEFLTYFQNEAQLDKSGLPSDRFFAERPEGSVSTLKIQRTQQEDSAVYLCASSLDQGAGNTIYFGEGSWLTVV.

The chain carries TRBV5-1 and TRBJ1-4; tentative D call: TRBD1 (6 bases). V was shortened by 4 bases and J by 3 bases, with 13 bases between the two germline ends. The CDR3 is made up of 15 amino acids. Germline CDR1 is SGHRS and CDR2 is YFSETQ. The CDR3 protein is CASSRKGGANEKLFF. CDR3 in DNA: TGCGCCAGCAGCCGTAAGGGGGGGGCTAATGAAAAACTGTTTTTT.

This rearrangement joins TRBV7-9 to TRBJ1-2; weak D call: TRBD1 (6 bases). Trimming removed 5 bases from V and 0 bases from J, with 10 bases in between. Germline V gives CDR1 SEHNR, CDR2 FQNEAQ (reference sequence). The CDR3 is made up of 14 amino acids. CDR3 protein: CASSSRTANYGYTF. The CDR3, as DNA: TGTGCCAGCAGCAGCCGGACAGCTAACTATGGCTACACCTTC.

The chain couples TRBV7-9 to TRBJ2-2; D not certain. There are 12 residues in the CDR3. Germline V gives CDR1 SEHNR, CDR2 FQNEAQ (reference sequence). V lost 2 bases and J lost 2, with 0 bases in between. The CDR3 here is CASSLNTGELFF. In DNA, the CDR3 is TGTGCCAGCAGCTTAAACACCGGGGAGCTGTTTTTT.

V and J are TRBV28 and TRBJ1-3; maybe TRBD1 (5 bases). Trimming took off 6 bases at V and 3 bases at J, with 12 bases between the two ends. This CDR3 has 14 residues. The germline CDR1 and CDR2 sequences are MDHEN and SYDVKM. The CDR3 DNA reads as TGTGCCAGCAGGCTTGCAGGGATTGGAAACACCATATATTTT. Translated, it gives CASRLAGIGNTIYF.

CDR3: CASSLRTSGRPSYEQYF. The CDR3 region has the DNA TGTGCCAGCAGCTTAAGGACTAGCGGGAGGCCATCCTACGAGCAGTACTTC. The J gene is TRBJ2-7, the V gene TRBV7-9; 14 bases agree with TRBD2. Germline CDR1 is SEHNR and CDR2 is FQNEAQ (reference sequence). The CDR3 is 17 amino acids. V was pared by 2 bases and J by 1 base, with 4 bases of the junction left unmatched.

The chain links TRBV2 to TRBJ2-2; 8 nucleotides line up with TRBD1. V lost 5 bases to trimming and J lost 6 bases; unmatched junction nucleotides: 14. Germline V CDR1 and CDR2: SNHLY, FYNNEI. The CDR3 runs 17 residues. The CDR3 region is CASSPIAGTGEAGELFF. The CDR3 bases are TGTGCCAGCAGTCCCATAGCCGGGACAGGAGAGGCCGGGGAGCTGTTTTTT.

The chain couples TRBV19 to TRBJ1-2; no clear D gene. Trimming shortened V by 9 bases and J by 0 bases, and 11 bases separated the two germline ends. The CDR3 consists of 13 residues. The germline gives CDR1 LNHDA, CDR2 SQIVND (reference sequence). CDR3 nucleotides: TGTGCCAGCACCCGACACGCTAACTATGGCTACACCTTC. Protein: CASTRHANYGYTF.

This sequence joins TRBV6-1 and TRBJ1-1, with D uncertain. Germline V gene lookup returns CDR1 MNHNS and CDR2 SASEGT. V was cut by 3 bases and J by 0 bases, with 8 bases left in between. The CDR3 is 14 residues long. The CDR3 bases are TGTGCCAGCAGTGACGGATACATGAACACTGAAGCTTTCTTT. It yields the protein CASSDGYMNTEAFF.

This clone was recorded only once. This rearrangement joins TRBV7-9 to TRBJ2-1, with D perhaps matching TRBD1 or TRBD2 (5 bases each). Germline assignment: CDR1 SEHNR and CDR2 FQNEAQ (reference sequence). V lost 3 bases and J lost 2, with 14 bases in between. The CDR3 consists of 16 residues. The CDR3 protein is CASSLGTAGPYNEQFF. CDR3 DNA sequence: TGTGCCAGCAGCTTGGGGACCGCCGGCCCCTACAATGAGCAGTTCTTC. The full variable domain, with the rest looked up from reference TRBV7-9 and TRBJ2-1, is DTGVSQNPRHKITKRGQNVTFRCDPISEHNRLYWYRQTLGQGPEFLTYFQNEAQLEKSRLLSDRFSAERPKGSFSTLEIQRTEQGDSAMYLCASSLGTAGPYNEQFFGPGTRLTVL.

To note about this clone: This CDR3 is also generated by other DNA sequences in the sample. This chain joins TRBV7-2 and TRBJ1-5; a possible D gene is TRBD1 (6 bases). Per the germline V gene, CDR1 is SGHTA and CDR2 is FQGNSA. CDR3 length equals 13 residues. With 2 bases removed from V and 4 bases from J, the gap between germline ends came to 6 bases. CDR3 coding DNA: TGTGCCAGCAGCTTAACAGGGAATCAGCCCCAGCATTTT. It specifies CASSLTGNQPQHF.